Each of the 24 T cell receptor beta chains below was sequenced from the same sample in a study of human thymus T cells. Thymus was obtained from resections taken during corrective heart surgery. The assay was immunoSEQ multiplex PCR, and TCRdb's table has in-frame clones only and misses some. The sample contains 60,000 to 75,000 clones, 85% to 95% of which appear only once. Sequenced input: thymus tissue. The receptors come from a girl under two years old with a congenital heart defect but otherwise immunologically healthy.

The chain links TRBV28 to TRBJ2-3; 7 nucleotides match TRBD1. The CDR3 is 17 amino acids. V dropped 4 bases and J dropped 0; count of bases not matched to a gene: 10. CDR1 is MDHEN and CDR2 is SYDVKM in the germline V gene. Written as DNA, the CDR3 is TGTGCCAGCAGTTACCTACAGGGGACCCCTAGCACAGATACGCAGTATTTT. It encodes CASSYLQGTPSTDTQYF.

This clone has only one observation. In DNA form, the CDR3 reads TGTGCCAGTCCAGGACGGAACACAGATACGCAGTATTTT. This codes for CASPGRNTDTQYF. This chain uses TRBV6-5 with TRBJ2-3, with D uncertain. The CDR3 contains 13 residues. V was shortened by 9 bases and J by 2 bases, with 12 bases between the two germline ends. Germline CDR1 reads MNHEY; CDR2 reads SVGAGI.

The genes are TRBV25-1 and TRBJ2-7; D is unresolved. Trimming cost V 3 bases and J 2 bases, with 11 bases left between them. From germline, CDR1 is MGHDK and CDR2 SYGVNS. The CDR3 sequence is 14 residues long. The CDR3 nucleotides read TGTGCCAGCAGTGACTGGCATCATACCTACGAGCAGTACTTC. This translates into CASSDWHHTYEQYF.

The chain is built from TRBV27 and TRBJ1-2; 8 bases agree with TRBD1. Germline trimming cut 6 bases from V and 5 bases from J; bases unmatched to any gene: 5. This CDR3 is 13 amino acids long. CDR1 and CDR2 (germline): MNHEY, SMNVEV (reference sequence). CDR3 nucleotide sequence: TGTGCCAGCAGCCTGACAGGGGCTTATGGCTACACCTTC. The encoded protein is CASSLTGAYGYTF.

The rearrangement joins TRBV19 to TRBJ1-5, with D tentatively TRBD1 (6 bases). Germline lookup yields CDR1 LNHDA and CDR2 SQIVND (reference sequence). V gave up 3 bases and J gave up 7 bases, with 19 bases separating them. This CDR3 has 16 amino acids. Here the CDR3 DNA reads TGTGCCAGTAGTATTAAGGCGAAGGGACATACCCAGCCCCAGCATTTT. This sequence encodes CASSIKAKGHTQPQHF.

J is TRBJ2-1 and V is TRBV11-2; D gene unclear. CDR1 and CDR2 (germline): SGHAT, FQNNGV. CDR3 length: 13 residues. The ends were cut back, 3 bases at V and 6 bases at J, with 9 bases in the middle. CDR3 DNA sequence: TGTGCCAGCAGCTTCCCACTCTTCAATGAGCAGTTCTTC. The encoded protein is CASSFPLFNEQFF.

The rearrangement uses TRBV5-4 and TRBJ2-7; possible D gene TRBD2, 5 bases. CDR3 length equals 14 residues. The V and J ends lost 5 bases and 0 bases respectively, with 12 bases between them. Germline assignment: CDR1 SGHNT and CDR2 YYREEE (reference sequence). The CDR3 coding sequence is TGTGCCAGCAGTAGGGAAGAGGGCTCCTACGAGCAGTACTTC. It yields the protein CASSREEGSYEQYF.

The CDR3 DNA reads TGCAGTGCTAGAGATCGGCCAGGGCAGTACTTC. Amino acid sequence: CSARDRPGQYF. The chain carries TRBV20-1 and TRBJ2-4, with D possibly TRBD1 on 5 matching bases. This CDR3 has 11 amino acids. V dropped 0 bases and J dropped 13 bases, with 10 bases sitting between them. CDR1 and CDR2 from the germline V gene are DFQATT and SNEGSKA (reference sequence).

V gene TRBV30 combines with J gene TRBJ1-3; TRBD1 is a possible D gene (5 bases). CDR3 length: 15 residues. Trimming left V 7 bases short and J 0 bases short, with 16 bases between. Germline assignment: CDR1 GTSNPN and CDR2 SVGIG (reference sequence). The DNA of the CDR3 is TGTGCCTCGCGGGGACGAACGAGCTCTGGAAACACCATATATTTT. It yields the protein CASRGRTSSGNTIYF.

The chain couples TRBV29-1 to TRBJ2-7; D not certain. Germline V gene lookup returns CDR1 SQVTM and CDR2 ANQGSEA. Trimming stripped 5 bases from V and 2 bases from J, with 10 bases between. CDR3 size: 12 residues. The CDR3 loop reads CSVLGFTYEQYF. In DNA, the CDR3 is TGCAGCGTTTTAGGGTTCACCTACGAGCAGTACTTC.

CDR3 sequence reads: CATSRYHSWGQGYNEQFF. Here the CDR3 DNA reads TGTGCCACCAGCAGATACCACTCTTGGGGACAGGGTTACAATGAGCAGTTCTTC. The rearrangement joins TRBV15 to TRBJ2-1; 9 bases map to TRBD1. The V gene's germline CDR1 is LNHNV and CDR2 YYDKDF (reference sequence). This CDR3 contains 18 residues. With 2 bases clipped from V and 4 bases from J, the junction kept 12 bases outside the gene matches.

The chain employs TRBV7-9 and TRBJ2-7; D might be TRBD1 (6 bases). The CDR3 covers 17 residues. Germline-derived CDR1 and CDR2 are SEHNR and FQNEAQ (reference sequence). V gave up 5 bases and J gave up 2 bases, with 22 bases separating them. CDR3 sequence: CASSPPIPATGAYEQYF. CDR3 in DNA: TGTGCCAGCAGCCCTCCGATCCCCGCGACAGGCGCCTACGAGCAGTACTTC.

This clone was recorded once. V usage is TRBV5-5 and J usage is TRBJ1-1; no definite D call. Germline CDR1 SGHKS, CDR2 YYEKEE (reference sequence). Trimming shortened V by 2 bases and J by 3 bases, and 11 bases separated the two germline ends. The CDR3 length is 14 residues. CDR3: CASSFTPRYTEAFF. CDR3 DNA sequence: TGTGCCAGCAGCTTCACACCTAGGTACACTGAAGCTTTCTTT. The whole variable domain, remainder taken from reference TRBV5-5 and TRBJ1-1, is DAGVTQSPTHLIKTRGQQVTLRCSPISGHKSVSWYQQVLGQGPQFIFQYYEKEERGRGNFPDRFSARQFPNYSSELNVNALLLGDSALYLCASSFTPRYTEAFFGQGTRLTVV.

In regard to this clone: Compared with germline, one end of the junction differs, possibly owing to a read error. The V and J genes are TRBV7-8 and TRBJ1-1; possibly TRBD1 for D (6 bases). This CDR3 has 14 residues. Germline loops: CDR1 SGHVS, CDR2 FQNEAQ. CDR3 coding DNA: TGTGCCAGCAGCCCGGAGGCGACAGGCCGCCCTACTAGGTTT. Translation: CASSPEATGRPTRF.

The chain couples TRBV7-9 to TRBJ2-2; 10 bases align to TRBD1. The germline CDR1 and CDR2 sequences are SEHNR and FQNEAQ (reference sequence). Trimming cost V 5 bases and J 0 bases; bases outside gene matches: 12. The CDR3 spans 19 residues. Here the CDR3 reads CASSLPRDRGNPNTGELFF. CDR3 nucleotides: TGTGCCAGCAGCCTACCCCGGGACAGGGGCAACCCGAACACCGGGGAGCTGTTTTTT. The full variable domain, with the rest looked up from reference TRBV7-9 and TRBJ2-2, is DTGVSQNPRHKITKRGQNVTFRCDPISEHNRLYWYRQTLGQGPEFLTYFQNEAQLEKSRLLSDRFSAERPKGSFSTLEIQRTEQGDSAMYLCASSLPRDRGNPNTGELFFGEGSRLTVL.

The genes are TRBV12-5 and TRBJ2-1, with TRBD2 matching over 8 bases. The CDR3 totals 16 residues. Germline V gene lookup returns CDR1 LGHNT and CDR2 FRNRAP. V shed 0 bases, J shed 7 bases, and the junction held 8 bases outside the gene matches. The CDR3 is CASGLVPQAGENEQFF. The DNA for the CDR3 is TGTGCTAGTGGTTTGGTACCCCAAGCGGGAGAAAATGAGCAGTTCTTC. The whole variable domain, remainder taken from reference TRBV12-5 and TRBJ2-1, is DARVTQTPRHKVTEMGQEVTMRCQPILGHNTVFWYRQTMMQGLELLAYFRNRAPLDDSGMPKDRFSAEMPDATLATLKIQPSEPRDSAVYFCASGLVPQAGENEQFFGPGTRLTVL.

This chain connects TRBV27 to TRBJ2-3, with 11 bases identical to TRBD2. The V gene's germline CDR1 is MNHEY and CDR2 SMNVEV (reference sequence). The V and J ends lost 3 bases and 2 bases, in that order; junction bases with no gene match: 4. The CDR3 totals 16 residues. For the CDR3, the DNA is TGTGCCAGCAGTTTGAGACTAGCGGGGATCACAGATACGCAGTATTTT. Translated, it gives CASSLRLAGITDTQYF.

V and J are TRBV4-2 and TRBJ2-2, with D tentatively TRBD2 (6 bases). This CDR3 has 15 residues. The germline CDR1 and CDR2 sequences are LGHNA and YNFKEQ. V was shortened by 0 bases and J by 8 bases, with 13 bases between the two germline ends. The CDR3 region has the DNA TGTGCCAGCAGCCAAGAACGGGAGAAGGCGGGGGAGCTGTTTTTT. This encodes CASSQEREKAGELFF.

The chain has TRBV19 and TRBJ2-3, with D unclear. This CDR3 contains 15 residues. Germline V CDR1 and CDR2: LNHDA, SQIVND (reference sequence). The V end was cut by 3 bases, the J end by 0 bases, with 10 bases between. The CDR3 reads CASSIGGSSTDTQYF. The DNA for the CDR3 is TGTGCCAGTAGTATTGGCGGATCTAGCACAGATACGCAGTATTTT.

The V gene is TRBV4-2, the J gene TRBJ2-1; D is perhaps TRBD1 or TRBD2 (5 bases each). The ends were cut back, 0 bases at V and 0 bases at J, with 15 bases in the middle. The CDR3 loop spans 18 amino acids. From germline, CDR1 is LGHNA and CDR2 YNFKEQ. The CDR3 nucleotides are TGTGCCAGCAGCCAAGAAGGGAAGGGACCAAGCTCCTACAATGAGCAGTTCTTC. As protein: CASSQEGKGPSSYNEQFF.

The chain couples TRBV4-1 to TRBJ2-3, with 7 nucleotides matching TRBD1. CDR1 and CDR2 (germline): MGHRA, YSYEKL. The CDR3 extends over 14 amino acids. With 4 bases clipped from V and 2 bases from J, the junction kept 3 bases outside the gene matches. Here the CDR3 DNA reads TGCGCCAGCAGCCCGGGACAGCACACAGATACGCAGTATTTT. It is translated as CASSPGQHTDTQYF.

A note on this clone: One end of the junction does not line up with germline, which may come from a read error. V gene TRBV6-1 combines with J gene TRBJ2-7; TRBD2 agrees at 10 bases. The length of the CDR3 is 12 residues. Germline V gene sequence: CDR1 MNHNS, CDR2 SASEGT. The CDR3 sequence: CASRDLAGEECF. The CDR3 DNA follows: TGTGCCAGTAGAGATCTAGCGGGAGAGGAGTGCTTC.

The chain combines TRBV28 with TRBJ2-3; weak D call: TRBD2 (7 bases). V was clipped by 2 bases and J by 7 bases, with 10 bases between them. This CDR3 is 13 amino acids long. Germline V gene sequence: CDR1 MDHEN, CDR2 SYDVKM. The DNA of the CDR3 is TGTGCCAGCAGTTTAGGGGGGGGGCATACGCAGTATTTT. Amino acid sequence: CASSLGGGHTQYF.

This clone was recorded only once. The gene calls are TRBV30 and TRBJ2-2; TRBD2 is a possible D gene (6 bases). The germline V gene has CDR1 GTSNPN and CDR2 SVGIG (reference sequence). The CDR3 has 18 amino acids. V shed 4 bases and J shed 5 bases, with 26 bases lying between them. The CDR3 loop reads CAWTPSETRRTRTGELFF. In DNA, the CDR3 is TGTGCCTGGACCCCCTCAGAGACTAGGCGTACGAGAACCGGGGAGCTGTTTTTT.